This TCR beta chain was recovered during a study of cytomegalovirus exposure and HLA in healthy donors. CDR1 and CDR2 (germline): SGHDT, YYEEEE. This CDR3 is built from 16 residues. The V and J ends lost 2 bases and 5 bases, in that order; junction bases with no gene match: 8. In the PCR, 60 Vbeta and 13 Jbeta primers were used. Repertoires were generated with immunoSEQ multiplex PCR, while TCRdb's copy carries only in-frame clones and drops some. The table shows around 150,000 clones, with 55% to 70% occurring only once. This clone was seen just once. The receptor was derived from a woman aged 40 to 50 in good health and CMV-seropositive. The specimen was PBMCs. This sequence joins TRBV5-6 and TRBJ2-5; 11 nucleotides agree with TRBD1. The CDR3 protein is CASSFGTGGLGETQYF. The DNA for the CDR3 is TGTGCCAGCAGCTTTGGGACAGGGGGGCTCGGGGAGACCCAGTACTTC.